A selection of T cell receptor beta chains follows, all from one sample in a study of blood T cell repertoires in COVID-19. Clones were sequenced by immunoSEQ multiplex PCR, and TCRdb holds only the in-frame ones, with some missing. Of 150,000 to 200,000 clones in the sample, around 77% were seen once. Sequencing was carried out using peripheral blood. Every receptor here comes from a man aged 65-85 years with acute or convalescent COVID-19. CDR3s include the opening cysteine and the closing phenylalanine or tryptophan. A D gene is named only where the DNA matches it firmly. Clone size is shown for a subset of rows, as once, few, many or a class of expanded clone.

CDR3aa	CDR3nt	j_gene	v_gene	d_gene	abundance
CASRVSPRGEQFF	TGTGCCAGCCGGGTGTCACCTAGGGGTGAGCAGTTCTTC	TRBJ2-1	TRBV14	-	once
CASSLGTGHTGELFF	TGTGCCAGCAGCTTAGGGACAGGGCACACCGGGGAGCTGTTTTTT	TRBJ2-2	TRBV7-3	TRBD1	-
CASSGNFNRVYEQYF	TGTGCCAGCTCGGGGAATTTCAACAGGGTATACGAGCAGTACTTC	TRBJ2-7	TRBV27	-	-
CATQGGTEAFF	TGTGCCACCCAGGGGGGCACTGAAGCTTTCTTT	TRBJ1-1	TRBV27	TRBD1	-
CASSSPDRGNQPQHF	TGTGCCAGCAGCTCACCGGACAGGGGTAATCAGCCCCAGCATTTT	TRBJ1-5	TRBV7-2	TRBD1	-
CSAIHGEQYF	TGCAGTGCTATTCACGGCGAGCAGTACTTC	TRBJ2-7	TRBV20-1	-	-
CASSPTGSGANVLTF	TGTGCCAGCAGCCCCACAGGGTCTGGGGCCAACGTCCTGACTTTC	TRBJ2-6	TRBV7-3	-	-
CASSGTGTDSPLHF	TGCGCCAGCAGCGGAACAGGGACCGATTCACCCCTCCACTTT	TRBJ1-6	TRBV5-1	-	-
CATSLERINTEAFF	TGTGCCACCAGCCTCGAGAGGATTAACACTGAAGCTTTCTTT	TRBJ1-1	TRBV15	-	-
CVSTVEGQGSEQYF	TGTGTCAGCACCGTAGAGGGACAGGGGAGTGAGCAGTACTTC	TRBJ2-7	TRBV11-3	TRBD1	-
CASSFRQGGGTNTEAFF	TGTGCCAGCAGTTTTCGACAGGGGGGTGGGACGAACACTGAAGCTTTCTTT	TRBJ1-1	TRBV27	TRBD1	-
CASSLDLTGAPEAFF	TGCGCCAGCAGCTTGGACCTGACAGGGGCCCCCGAAGCTTTCTTT	TRBJ1-1	TRBV5-1	TRBD1	-
CASSQTGNSPLHF	TGTGCCAGCAGCCAGACAGGGAATTCACCCCTCCACTTT	TRBJ1-6	TRBV7-8	TRBD1	-
CASSYVRTGELFF	TGTGCCAGCAGTTACGTCAGGACCGGGGAGCTGTTTTTT	TRBJ2-2	TRBV6-5	-	-
CASSLSSSGGTDTQYF	TGTGCCAGCAGTTTATCGTCTAGCGGGGGCACAGATACGCAGTATTTT	TRBJ2-3	TRBV27	TRBD2	-
CASKDRGTSTGNTIYF	TGTGCCAGTAAAGACAGGGGGACTAGTACTGGAAACACCATATATTTT	TRBJ1-3	TRBV19	TRBD1	-
CAITKGLAGDVDTQYF	TGTGCCATCACCAAGGGACTAGCGGGAGATGTAGATACGCAGTATTTT	TRBJ2-3	TRBV10-3	TRBD2	-
CASSPRATSGRGVLYNEQFF	TGTGCCAGTAGCCCGAGGGCCACTAGCGGGAGGGGTGTTCTCTACAATGAGCAGTTCTTC	TRBJ2-1	TRBV19	TRBD2	-
CASSSGGGRFDLAEAFF	TGTGCCAGCAGCTCGGGAGGGGGCCGCTTTGACCTGGCTGAAGCTTTCTTT	TRBJ1-1	TRBV5-4	TRBD1	-
CASSLGDRAEQYF	TGTGCCAGCAGCTTGGGGGACAGGGCCGAGCAGTACTTC	TRBJ2-7	TRBV5-4	TRBD1	few
CASSPRLAGSGANVLTF	TGTGCCAGCTCACCACGGCTAGCGGGGTCTGGGGCCAACGTCCTGACTTTC	TRBJ2-6	TRBV18	TRBD2	-
CASRRAGGDTGELFF	TGTGCCAGTAGAAGAGCGGGAGGGGACACCGGGGAGCTGTTTTTT	TRBJ2-2	TRBV19	TRBD2	-